The present entry profiles one T cell receptor (beta chain) with its context. Pregnant or lactating patients and those with other autoimmune diseases or uncontrolled infections were excluded. Orbital computed tomography and thyroid ultrasound, along with TRAb, serum thyroxine and clinical symptoms, underpinned diagnosis. The ends lost 3 bases at V and 3 bases at J; junction bases unmatched: 7. The CDR3 contains 15 residues. Germline CDR1 reads SGDLS; CDR2 reads YYNGEE. RNA transcripts provided the template for amplifying TCR beta CDR3 regions. The first round was an RT-PCR with HTBI primers, and the second round was a multiplex PCR. MiXCR, run by TCRdb on the multiplex PCR reads, gives a single entry per CDR3 protein. The data contain roughly 600,000 distinct CDR3 sequences, less than 40% of them seen just once; the ten biggest clones take up less than 4.5%. These data come from a study of Graves' ophthalmopathy and Graves' hyperthyroidism.

This rearrangement joins TRBV9 to TRBJ2-3; the match to TRBD1 covers 7 bases. The sample taken for sequencing was peripheral blood or thyroid tissue (not recorded which). This sequence was found in an adult man with Graves' hyperthyroidism. CDR3: CASSAEGARTDTQYF. CDR3 DNA sequence: TGTGCCAGCAGCGCAGAGGGGGCTCGTACAGATACGCAGTATTTT.